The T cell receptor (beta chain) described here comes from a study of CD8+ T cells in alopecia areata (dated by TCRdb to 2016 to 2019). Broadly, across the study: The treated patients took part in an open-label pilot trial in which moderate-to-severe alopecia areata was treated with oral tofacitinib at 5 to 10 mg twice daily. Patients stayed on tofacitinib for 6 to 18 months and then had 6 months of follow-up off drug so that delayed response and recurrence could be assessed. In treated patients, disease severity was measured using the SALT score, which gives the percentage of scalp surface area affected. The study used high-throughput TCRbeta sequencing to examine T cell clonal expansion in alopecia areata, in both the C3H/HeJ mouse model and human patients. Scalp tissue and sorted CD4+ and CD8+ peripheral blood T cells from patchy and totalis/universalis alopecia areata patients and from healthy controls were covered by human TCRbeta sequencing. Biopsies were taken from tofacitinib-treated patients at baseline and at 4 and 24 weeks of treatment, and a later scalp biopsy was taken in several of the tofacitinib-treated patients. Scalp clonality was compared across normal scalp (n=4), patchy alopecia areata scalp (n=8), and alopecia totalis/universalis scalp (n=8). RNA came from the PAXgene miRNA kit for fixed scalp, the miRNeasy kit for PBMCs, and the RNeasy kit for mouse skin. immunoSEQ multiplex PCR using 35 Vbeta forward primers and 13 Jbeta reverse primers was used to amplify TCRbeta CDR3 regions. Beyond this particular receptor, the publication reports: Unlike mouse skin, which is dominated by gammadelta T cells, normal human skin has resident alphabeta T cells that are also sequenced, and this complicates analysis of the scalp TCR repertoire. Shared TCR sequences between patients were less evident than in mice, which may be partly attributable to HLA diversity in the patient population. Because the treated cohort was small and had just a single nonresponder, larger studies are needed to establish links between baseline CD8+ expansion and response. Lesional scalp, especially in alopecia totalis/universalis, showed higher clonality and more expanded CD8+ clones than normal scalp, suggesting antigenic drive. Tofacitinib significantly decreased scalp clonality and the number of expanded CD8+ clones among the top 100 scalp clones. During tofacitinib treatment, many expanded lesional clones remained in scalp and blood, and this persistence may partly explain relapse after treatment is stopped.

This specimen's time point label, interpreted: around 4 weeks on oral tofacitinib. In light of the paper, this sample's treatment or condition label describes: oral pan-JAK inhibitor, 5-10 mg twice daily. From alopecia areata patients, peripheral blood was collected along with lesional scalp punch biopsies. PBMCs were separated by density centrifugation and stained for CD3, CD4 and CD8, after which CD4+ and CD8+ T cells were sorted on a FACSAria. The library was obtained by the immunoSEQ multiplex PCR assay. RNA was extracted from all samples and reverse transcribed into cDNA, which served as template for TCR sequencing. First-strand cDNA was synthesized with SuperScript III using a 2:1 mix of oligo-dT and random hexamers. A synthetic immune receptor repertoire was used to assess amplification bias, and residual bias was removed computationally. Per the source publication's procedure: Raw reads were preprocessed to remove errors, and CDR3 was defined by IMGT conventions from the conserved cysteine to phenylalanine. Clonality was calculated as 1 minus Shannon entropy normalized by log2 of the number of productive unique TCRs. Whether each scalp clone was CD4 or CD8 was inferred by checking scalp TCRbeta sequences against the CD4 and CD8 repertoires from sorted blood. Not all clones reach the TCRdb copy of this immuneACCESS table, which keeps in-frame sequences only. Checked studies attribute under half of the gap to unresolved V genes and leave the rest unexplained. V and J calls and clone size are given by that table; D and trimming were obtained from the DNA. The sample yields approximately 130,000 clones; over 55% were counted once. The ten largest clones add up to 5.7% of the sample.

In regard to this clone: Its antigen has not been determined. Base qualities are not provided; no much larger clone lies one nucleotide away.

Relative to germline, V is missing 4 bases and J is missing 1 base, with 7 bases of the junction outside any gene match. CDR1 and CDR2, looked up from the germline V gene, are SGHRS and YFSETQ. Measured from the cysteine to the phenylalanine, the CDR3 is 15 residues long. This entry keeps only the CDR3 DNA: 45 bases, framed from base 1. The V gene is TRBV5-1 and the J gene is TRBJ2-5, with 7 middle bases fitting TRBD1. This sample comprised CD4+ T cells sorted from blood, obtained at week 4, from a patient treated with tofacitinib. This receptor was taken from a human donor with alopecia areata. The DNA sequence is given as TGCGCCAGCAGCGGAAGGACAGGCCGCCAAGAGACCCAGTACTTC. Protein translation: CASSGRTGRQETQYF.